The 27 T cell receptor beta chains presented below share a single source sample, sequenced in a study of cytomegalovirus exposure and HLA in healthy donors (dated by TCRdb to the late 2010s). Library preparation used the immunoSEQ multiplex PCR assay. TCRdb mirrors the immuneACCESS table, restricted to in-frame sequences. Some clones are absent from its copies; in checked studies, under half trace to an unresolved V gene, and the reason for the others is unknown. Within this sample are some 140,000 clones, with about four fifths of them counted one time only. Of the sample, more than 1.4% is held by the ten largest clones. The sequenced sample was PBMCs. The source is a woman under 40 in good health and CMV-seronegative.

This clone was detected only once. This chain uses TRBV19 with TRBJ1-1; D remains unclear. CDR1 and CDR2 (germline): LNHDA, SQIVND (reference sequence). V dropped 4 bases and J dropped 0 bases, with 9 bases sitting between them. The length of the CDR3 is 14 residues. CDR3 in amino acids: CASSRGRLNTEAFF. CDR3 DNA sequence: TGTGCCAGTAGTAGAGGCCGTTTGAACACTGAAGCTTTCTTT. Supplemented by reference TRBV19 and TRBJ1-1, the full variable domain reads DGGITQSPKYLFRKEGQNVTLSCEQNLNHDAMYWYRQDPGQGLRLIYYSQIVNDFQKGDIAEGYSVSREKKESFPLTVTSAQKNPTAFYLCASSRGRLNTEAFFGQGTRLTVV.

The gene calls are TRBV2 and TRBJ1-1; D may be TRBD1 (5 bases). V shed 5 bases and J shed 0 bases, with 13 bases lying between them. CDR1 SNHLY and CDR2 FYNNEI come from the germline V gene. CDR3 size: 15 residues. CDR3 sequence reads: CASSIGQGMNTEAFF. CDR3 nucleotide sequence: TGTGCCAGCAGTATTGGGCAGGGTATGAACACTGAAGCTTTCTTT.

The gene calls are TRBV5-4 and TRBJ1-1; weak D call: TRBD1 (5 bases). V shed 3 bases and J shed 3 bases, with 15 bases lying between them. Germline V gives CDR1 SGHNT, CDR2 YYREEE (reference sequence). The length of the CDR3 is 15 residues. CDR3: CASSSTGEAHTEAFF. The CDR3 nucleotides are TGTGCCAGCAGCTCCACAGGAGAGGCCCACACTGAAGCTTTCTTT.

The rearrangement links TRBV5-4 to TRBJ1-2, with 9 positions matching TRBD1. This CDR3 contains 15 residues. Trimming took 0 bases from V and 5 from J; bases not matched to a gene: 5. Looked up from germline, CDR1 is SGHNT and CDR2 is YYREEE (reference sequence). As DNA, the CDR3 is TGTGCCAGCAGCTTGGGACAGGGGGGGATTTATGGCTACACCTTC. Translation: CASSLGQGGIYGYTF.

The V gene is TRBV27, the J gene TRBJ2-3; TRBD1 is a possible D gene (6 bases). The length of the CDR3 is 16 residues. V lost 6 bases and J 4 bases, leaving 20 bases between the germline ends. The germline V gene encodes CDR1 MNHEY and CDR2 SMNVEV (reference sequence). The DNA for the CDR3 is TGTGCCAGCAGCATCCGGGTGGACAGCTGGTCAGATACGCAGTATTTT. It is translated as CASSIRVDSWSDTQYF.

This clone appeared a single time. The gene calls are TRBV5-6 and TRBJ1-6; D gene unclear. CDR3 length: 14 amino acids. Trimming took off 2 bases at V and 7 bases at J, with 10 bases between the two ends. Germline assignment: CDR1 SGHDT and CDR2 YYEEEE. CDR3 in DNA: TGTGCCAGCAGCTTCAATACGGGGAATTCACCCCTCCACTTT. Its protein product is CASSFNTGNSPLHF.

The chain has TRBV27 and TRBJ2-3, with 7 bases matching TRBD2. Germline trimming cut 5 bases from V and 2 bases from J; bases unmatched to any gene: 7. The germline gives CDR1 MNHEY, CDR2 SMNVEV (reference sequence). The CDR3 length is 15 residues. CDR3 DNA sequence: TGTGCCAGCAGTGTAAGACTAGCTATCACAGATACGCAGTATTTT. As protein: CASSVRLAITDTQYF.

The chain links TRBV27 to TRBJ2-6; tentative D call: TRBD1 (6 bases). V was cut by 10 bases and J by 0 bases, with 16 bases left in between. The V gene's germline CDR1 is MNHEY and CDR2 SMNVEV (reference sequence). The CDR3 spans 16 residues. The CDR3, as DNA: TGTGCCAACCGGTTGAGAGGGGGCTCTGGGGCCAACGTCCTGACTTTC. Protein sequence: CANRLRGGSGANVLTF.

The V gene is TRBV7-2, the J gene TRBJ1-2, with 11 bases identical to TRBD1. This CDR3 has 15 residues. Germline V gene data show CDR1 as SGHTA and CDR2 as FQGNSA. Germline trimming cut 5 bases from V and 5 bases from J; bases unmatched to any gene: 7. In DNA form, the CDR3 reads TGTGCCAGCAGCCTAAAAGGACAGGGGGCGTATGGCTACACCTTC. It codes for CASSLKGQGAYGYTF.

The chain recombines TRBV7-2 with TRBJ1-2; 7 nucleotides line up with TRBD1. Looked up from germline, CDR1 is SGHTA and CDR2 is FQGNSA. Trimming took 3 bases from V and 4 from J; bases not matched to a gene: 8. This CDR3 has 15 residues. The CDR3 reads CASSFYKTGPYGYTF. The CDR3 DNA reads as TGTGCCAGCAGCTTTTACAAGACAGGGCCCTATGGCTACACCTTC. The full variable domain, rest sourced from reference TRBV7-2 and TRBJ1-2, is GAGVSQSPSNKVTEKGKDVELRCDPISGHTALYWYRQSLGQGLEFLIYFQGNSAPDKSGLPSDRFSAERTGGSVSTLTIQRTQQEDSAVYLCASSFYKTGPYGYTFGSGTRLTVV.

The rearrangement joins TRBV9 to TRBJ2-2; tentatively, D is TRBD2 (5 bases). The CDR3 has 14 amino acids. Per the germline V gene, CDR1 is SGDLS and CDR2 is YYNGEE. V was shortened by 7 bases and J by 5 bases, with 15 bases between the two germline ends. Here the CDR3 DNA reads TGTGCCAGCTCCCCGGACTCCTTTACCGGGGAGCTGTTTTTT. This encodes CASSPDSFTGELFF.

CDR3 DNA: TGCGCCAGCAGCCAAGATCTTTTGATGCAGGTTGGTACTGAAGCTTTCTTT. Its translation: CASSQDLLMQVGTEAFF. The V gene is TRBV4-3, the J gene TRBJ1-1; D not certain. The CDR3 loop spans 17 amino acids. V was cut by 0 bases and J by 5 bases, with 19 bases left in between. Looked up from germline, CDR1 is LGHNA and CDR2 is YSLEER.

The rearrangement joins TRBV7-3 to TRBJ1-3, with 10 bases aligning to TRBD1. CDR3 length equals 15 residues. Germline CDR1 is SGHTA and CDR2 is FQGTGA. V shed 4 bases and J 4 bases; nucleotides not matched to a gene: 4. CDR3 coding DNA: TGTGCCAGCAGCTGGGACAGGGGTCACGGAAACACCATATATTTT. This translates into CASSWDRGHGNTIYF.

This chain connects TRBV5-1 to TRBJ2-7; 9 bases are shared with TRBD1. This CDR3 has 16 residues. The V segment lost 0 bases and the J segment 0 bases; nucleotides outside the gene matches: 4. Germline CDR1 SGHRS, CDR2 YFSETQ. The CDR3 DNA is TGCGCCAGCAGCTTGGGTGGGACAGGGACCTCCTACGAGCAGTACTTC. Translation gives CASSLGGTGTSYEQYF.

This chain links TRBV27 with TRBJ1-1, with TRBD1 as a possible D gene (6 bases). Trimming took off 6 bases at V and 1 base at J, with 12 bases between the two ends. Per germline, CDR1 MNHEY and CDR2 SMNVEV (reference sequence). This CDR3 spans 14 amino acids. The CDR3 is CASRPQGWNTEAFF. CDR3 bases: TGTGCCAGCAGACCACAGGGTTGGAACACTGAAGCTTTCTTT.

V gene TRBV11-2 combines with J gene TRBJ1-1, with 8 bases lining up with TRBD1. Germline trimming cut 4 bases from V and 3 bases from J; bases unmatched to any gene: 10. The CDR3 has 16 amino acids. Germline V CDR1 and CDR2: SGHAT, FQNNGV. As DNA, the CDR3 is TGTGCCAGCAGCTCCCTCAGGGGGCGCAGGGACACTGAAGCTTTCTTT. Amino acid sequence: CASSSLRGRRDTEAFF.

The chain couples TRBV5-1 to TRBJ1-6; 10 nucleotides match TRBD1. The V segment lost 1 base and the J segment 9 bases; nucleotides outside the gene matches: 7. This CDR3 has 16 amino acids. The germline gives CDR1 SGHRS, CDR2 YFSETQ. CDR3: CASSLRGDRGGSPLHF. The CDR3 bases are TGCGCCAGCAGCTTGCGCGGGGACAGGGGTGGTTCACCCCTCCACTTT. The full variable domain, its missing parts supplied by reference TRBV5-1 and TRBJ1-6, is KAGVTQTPRYLIKTRGQQVTLSCSPISGHRSVSWYQQTPGQGLQFLFEYFSETQRNKGNFPGRFSGRQFSNSRSEMNVSTLELGDSALYLCASSLRGDRGGSPLHFGNGTRLTVT.

Only a few counts were recorded for this clone. This chain uses TRBV4-3 with TRBJ2-3, with D perhaps matching TRBD2 (6 bases). This CDR3 spans 17 amino acids. V was cut by 0 bases and J by 2 bases, with 15 bases left in between. Germline-derived CDR1 and CDR2 are LGHNA and YSLEER. This chain's CDR3 is CASSQDTGGLHTDTQYF. The CDR3 bases are TGCGCCAGCAGCCAAGATACGGGTGGACTACACACAGATACGCAGTATTTT.

In DNA, the CDR3 is TGTGCCAGCAGCTCTCAAGGGGGCACAGATACGCAGTATTTT. Translated: CASSSQGGTDTQYF. V gene TRBV7-8 combines with J gene TRBJ2-3, with D perhaps matching TRBD1 (5 bases). The germline V gene has CDR1 SGHVS and CDR2 FQNEAQ. The CDR3 runs 14 residues. Between the trimmed V and J ends, which lost 4 bases and 1 base, there was a span of 9 bases.

This chain connects TRBV11-2 to TRBJ1-2; D perhaps matches TRBD1 (6 bases). Trimming removed 5 bases from V and 2 bases from J, with 15 bases in between. Per the germline V gene, CDR1 is SGHAT and CDR2 is FQNNGV. The CDR3 runs to 15 residues. The CDR3 sequence is CASSGGAKLNYGYTF. CDR3 sequence (DNA): TGTGCCAGCAGCGGGGGGGCAAAATTAAACTATGGCTACACCTTC.

The chain combines TRBV18 with TRBJ1-4; D is undetermined. Germline-derived CDR1 and CDR2 are KGHSH and LQKENI. Trimming pared 1 base from V and 7 bases from J, leaving 13 bases between. There are 15 residues in the CDR3. The DNA of the CDR3 is TGTGCCAGCTCACCACGCCAGGCCCCCATTGAAAAACTGTTTTTT. This sequence encodes CASSPRQAPIEKLFF.

The rearrangement uses TRBV27 and TRBJ1-2; D is possibly TRBD1 (5 bases). Germline CDR1 reads MNHEY; CDR2 reads SMNVEV (reference sequence). This CDR3 contains 14 residues. The V and J ends lost 8 bases and 2 bases respectively, with 15 bases between them. The CDR3 here is CASRTGLKNYGYTF. In nucleotides, the CDR3 is TGTGCCAGCCGGACGGGACTGAAAAACTATGGCTACACCTTC.

This sequence joins TRBV4-1 and TRBJ1-2; 8 bases agree with TRBD1. Germline CDR1 reads MGHRA; CDR2 reads YSYEKL. This CDR3 is built from 15 residues. V shed 4 bases and J 1 base; nucleotides not matched to a gene: 5. The CDR3 here is CASSRQGQGNYGYTF. CDR3 coding DNA: TGCGCCAGCAGCCGGCAAGGACAGGGTAACTATGGCTACACCTTC.

The chain employs TRBV5-6 and TRBJ2-1, with D perhaps matching TRBD1 (5 bases). Per germline, CDR1 SGHDT and CDR2 YYEEEE. Trimming stripped 2 bases from V and 6 bases from J, with 18 bases between. CDR3 length equals 16 residues. The CDR3 is CASSFVGRKGFNEQFF. The CDR3, as DNA: TGTGCCAGCAGCTTTGTGGGCAGGAAGGGGTTCAATGAGCAGTTCTTC.

The V gene is TRBV7-3, the J gene TRBJ2-1, with TRBD2 as a possible D gene (5 bases). V was cut by 2 bases and J by 0 bases, with 23 bases left in between. CDR1 SGHTA and CDR2 FQGTGA come from the germline V gene. This CDR3 has 20 residues. The CDR3 DNA follows: TGTGCCAGCAGCTTATCTGGCCCAAGAGGGTCAACACGCTCCTACAATGAGCAGTTCTTC. Its protein is CASSLSGPRGSTRSYNEQFF. Full variable domain (missing parts from reference TRBV7-3 and TRBJ2-1): GAGVSQTPSNKVTEKGKYVELRCDPISGHTALYWYRQSLGQGPEFLIYFQGTGAADDSGLPNDRFFAVRPEGSVSTLKIQRTERGDSAVYLCASSLSGPRGSTRSYNEQFFGPGTRLTVL.

This chain connects TRBV7-2 to TRBJ2-7; 11 bases map to TRBD2. V trimming: 1 base; J trimming: 6 bases; junction bases outside the gene matches: 5. From germline, CDR1 is SGHTA and CDR2 FQGNSA. CDR3 length equals 15 residues. The CDR3 protein is CASSLDSGGAAEQYF. The DNA for the CDR3 is TGTGCCAGCAGCTTAGATAGCGGGGGGGCGGCCGAGCAGTACTTC.

The gene calls are TRBV9 and TRBJ1-2; no firm D call. Germline assignment: CDR1 SGDLS and CDR2 YYNGEE. The CDR3 contains 15 residues. V lost 4 bases and J lost 2, with 15 bases in between. DNA of the CDR3: TGTGCCAGCAGCATCCAGGCTTCGGTAAACTATGGCTACACCTTC. This encodes CASSIQASVNYGYTF. Together with reference TRBV9 and TRBJ1-2, the CDR3 gives the full variable domain: DSGVTQTPKHLITATGQRVTLRCSPRSGDLSVYWYQQSLDQGLQFLIQYYNGEERAKGNILERFSAQQFPDLHSELNLSSLELGDSALYFCASSIQASVNYGYTFGSGTRLTVV.